The 22 T cell receptor beta chains given below trace back to one sample, sequenced in a study of T cell changes during pregnancy in multiple sclerosis. TCRdb's table, derived via immunoSEQ multiplex PCR, lists solely in-frame clones and lacks some. The sample has over 45,000 clones, 70% to 90% seen once; the top ten hold about 2%. The specimen comprised peripheral blood, sampled in the first trimester of pregnancy. The receptors shown here come from a female donor with multiple sclerosis, enrolled in a pregnancy study.

V gene TRBV7-2 combines with J gene TRBJ2-2, with 7 bases lining up with TRBD2. There are 16 residues in the CDR3. The V gene's germline CDR1 is SGHTA and CDR2 FQGNSA. V shed 1 base and J 6 bases; nucleotides not matched to a gene: 8. The CDR3 sequence is CASSLDIGRRAGELFF. The DNA of the CDR3 is TGTGCCAGCAGCTTAGACATCGGGAGGAGGGCCGGGGAGCTGTTTTTT.

The chain combines TRBV27 with TRBJ1-6; D is unclear. V was cut by 3 bases and J by 9 bases, with 15 bases left in between. Germline V gene sequence: CDR1 MNHEY, CDR2 SMNVEV (reference sequence). This CDR3 is 15 amino acids long. The chain's CDR3 is CASSLLPLGLSPLHF. CDR3 DNA: TGTGCCAGCAGTTTGTTGCCCCTTGGACTTTCACCCCTCCACTTT.

The chain recombines TRBV6-5 with TRBJ2-1; tentatively, D is TRBD1 (6 bases). Trimming cost V 0 bases and J 14 bases, with 14 bases left between them. This CDR3 is built from 13 residues. Germline V gene lookup returns CDR1 MNHEY and CDR2 SVGAGI. The CDR3 DNA follows: TGTGCCAGCAGTTACTCGTCGGACAGTGTTAAGTTCTTC. Its protein product is CASSYSSDSVKFF.

The genes are TRBV18 and TRBJ2-5; 10 bases map to TRBD2. The germline CDR1 and CDR2 sequences are KGHSH and LQKENI. The junction had 2 bases not matched to a gene; V was cut back by 0 bases and J by 4 bases. The CDR3 has 15 residues. CDR3 nucleotide sequence: TGTGCCAGCTCACCACCCTCTAGCGGGGGAGAGACCCAGTACTTC. Its protein product is CASSPPSSGGETQYF.

This chain links TRBV11-2 with TRBJ2-5; possibly TRBD1 for D (6 bases). CDR1 and CDR2 (germline): SGHAT, FQNNGV. There are 17 residues in the CDR3. V was pared by 5 bases and J by 2 bases, with 21 bases between. CDR3 sequence reads: CASSPRLMTGPQETQYF. CDR3 nucleotide sequence: TGTGCCAGCAGCCCAAGACTGATGACAGGTCCACAAGAGACCCAGTACTTC.

This clone has just one count. The chain joins TRBV10-3 to TRBJ1-1, with 7 bases matching TRBD1. V gave up 7 bases and J gave up 1 base; unmatched junction bases: 12. Germline V CDR1 and CDR2: ENHRY, SYGVKD. This CDR3 is built from 16 residues. This CDR3 is CAITKTITGENTEAFF. The CDR3 nucleotides are TGTGCCATCACTAAAACCATTACAGGGGAGAACACTGAAGCTTTCTTT.

The V call is TRBV25-1, the J call TRBJ1-2, with D tentatively TRBD1 (5 bases). The V and J ends lost 8 bases and 8 bases respectively, with 21 bases between them. This CDR3 is 14 amino acids long. Germline-derived CDR1 and CDR2 are MGHDK and SYGVNS. Here the CDR3 reads CASQLGGRGEGYTF. The CDR3 coding sequence is TGTGCCAGCCAGCTGGGGGGTAGGGGAGAAGGCTACACCTTC.

The J gene is TRBJ1-1, the V gene TRBV5-1, with TRBD1 as a possible D gene (6 bases). The V end lost 0 bases, the J end lost 2 bases, and 8 bases lay between the germline ends. The length of the CDR3 is 14 residues. The germline V gene encodes CDR1 SGHRS and CDR2 YFSETQ. The CDR3 bases are TGCGCCAGCAGCTTGGGACAGGCTAACACTGAAGCTTTCTTT. Its translation is CASSLGQANTEAFF.

CDR3 amino acids: CASSPWGDRGLTEAFF. Here the CDR3 DNA reads TGTGCCAGCAGCCCCTGGGGGGACAGGGGGCTCACTGAAGCTTTCTTT. The rearrangement links TRBV7-8 to TRBJ1-1; TRBD1 matches 12 bases. Looked up from germline, CDR1 is SGHVS and CDR2 is FQNEAQ. V was clipped by 5 bases and J by 4 bases; unmatched bases: 8. The CDR3 contains 16 residues.

The chain links TRBV14 to TRBJ1-2; TRBD1 aligns across 8 bases. V was clipped by 1 base and J by 8 bases; unmatched bases: 9. CDR3 size: 15 residues. Germline assignment: CDR1 SGHDN and CDR2 FVKESK. Here the CDR3 DNA reads TGTGCCAGCAGCCAAGTTTTAACAGGGGGAGACGGCTACACCTTC. This codes for CASSQVLTGGDGYTF.

CDR3 DNA: TGTGCCAGCAGCCCAAGAGCGGCGAACACTGAAGCTTTCTTT. Amino acids: CASSPRAANTEAFF. The chain joins TRBV9 to TRBJ1-1; D unclear. CDR3 length: 14 amino acids. V gave up 4 bases and J gave up 1 base, with 11 bases separating them. Germline V gene data show CDR1 as SGDLS and CDR2 as YYNGEE.

The chain employs TRBV11-2 and TRBJ2-3; tentatively, D is TRBD1 (6 bases). The CDR3 sequence is 14 residues long. CDR1 is SGHAT and CDR2 is FQNNGV in the germline V gene. V was clipped by 0 bases and J by 4 bases, with 8 bases between them. CDR3 region: CASSLEWGPDTQYF. DNA of the CDR3: TGTGCCAGCAGCTTAGAGTGGGGGCCAGATACGCAGTATTTT.

The chain has TRBV18 and TRBJ2-7; 9 nucleotides match TRBD2. Trimming removed 3 bases from V and 3 bases from J; junction bases left unmatched: 3. Germline assignment: CDR1 KGHSH and CDR2 LQKENI. The CDR3 consists of 14 residues. The CDR3, as DNA: TGTGCCAGCTCACCGGGACTAGCCAACTACGAGCAGTACTTC. It encodes CASSPGLANYEQYF.

V and J are TRBV15 and TRBJ1-2; D might be TRBD1 (6 bases). CDR1 and CDR2 (germline): LNHNV, YYDKDF (reference sequence). The CDR3 contains 12 residues. Trimming stripped 6 bases from V and 1 base from J, with 6 bases between. CDR3: CATRDSNYGYTF. The CDR3 DNA sequence: TGTGCCACCAGGGACAGTAACTATGGCTACACCTTC.

The chain combines TRBV4-3 with TRBJ1-1; D is perhaps TRBD1 (5 bases). V shed 1 base and J shed 6 bases, with 15 bases lying between them. This CDR3 region has 15 residues. Germline CDR1 reads LGHNA; CDR2 reads YSLEER. This chain's CDR3 is CASSQVPGSLAEAFF. DNA of the CDR3: TGCGCCAGCAGCCAAGTCCCAGGGTCGCTCGCTGAAGCTTTCTTT.

V usage is TRBV7-2 and J usage is TRBJ2-2; a possible D gene is TRBD2 (5 bases). The CDR3 is made up of 15 amino acids. Trimming removed 5 bases at V and 5 bases at J, with 15 bases between. Germline CDR1 and CDR2: SGHTA and FQGNSA. CDR3 region: CASSLWGPGTGELFF. In nucleotides, the CDR3 is TGTGCCAGCAGCCTCTGGGGTCCGGGGACCGGGGAGCTGTTTTTT.

V usage is TRBV12-5 and J usage is TRBJ2-5; D perhaps matches TRBD1 (5 bases). The V end lost 4 bases, the J end lost 5 bases, and 11 bases lay between the germline ends. Germline V gene lookup returns CDR1 LGHNT and CDR2 FRNRAP. The CDR3 covers 13 residues. CDR3 DNA: TGTGCTAGTGGTTCCCCCCCAGGGGAGACCCAGTACTTC. Translated, it gives CASGSPPGETQYF.

A remark on this clone: The same CDR3 can be traced to other DNA sequences in this sample. The chain links TRBV13 to TRBJ2-5, with a possible D match to TRBD1 (5 bases). Per the germline V gene, CDR1 is PRHDT and CDR2 is FYEKMQ (reference sequence). CDR3 length: 13 amino acids. The V gene lost 1 base and the J gene lost 4 bases, with 7 bases spanning the gap. The CDR3 spells CASSLEGRETQYF. CDR3 bases: TGTGCCAGCAGCTTAGAGGGGCGAGAGACCCAGTACTTC. Looking up the rest from reference TRBV13 and TRBJ2-5 gives the full variable domain: AAGVIQSPRHLIKEKRETATLKCYPIPRHDTVYWYQQGPGQDPQFLISFYEKMQSDKGSIPDRFSAQQFSDYHSELNMSSLELGDSALYFCASSLEGRETQYFGPGTRLLVL.

This clone appeared a single time. CDR3 DNA sequence: TGTGCCAGCAGTTTTCGAGCGGGGGGGCCGATCTCCTACAATGAGCAGTTCTTC. Encoded protein: CASSFRAGGPISYNEQFF. The chain is built from TRBV27 and TRBJ2-1; 10 bases line up with TRBD2. After removal of 3 bases from V and 0 bases from J, the junction contained 8 bases not matched to a gene. This CDR3 is 18 amino acids long. CDR1 is MNHEY and CDR2 is SMNVEV in the germline V gene (reference sequence).

The V and J genes are TRBV6-1 and TRBJ2-1, with 14 nucleotides matching TRBD2. Per the germline V gene, CDR1 is MNHNS and CDR2 is SASEGT. This CDR3 contains 17 residues. V was clipped by 4 bases and J by 4 bases; unmatched bases: 6. The CDR3 spells CASSGLAGGWGYNEQFF. As DNA, the CDR3 is TGTGCCAGCAGTGGACTAGCGGGGGGGTGGGGATACAATGAGCAGTTCTTC.

This clone was counted once. The rearrangement links TRBV4-3 to TRBJ2-2; a weak D match, TRBD1 (6 bases). Germline assignment: CDR1 LGHNA and CDR2 YSLEER. The germline V and J ends were trimmed by 4 bases and 6 bases, with 18 bases remaining between them. CDR3 length equals 16 residues. CDR3 in amino acids: CASSRFTGLGSGELFF. The CDR3 DNA reads TGCGCCAGCAGCCGGTTTACAGGGTTGGGTTCCGGGGAGCTGTTTTTT.

The chain couples TRBV7-6 to TRBJ2-2; 8 bases fit TRBD2. CDR1 is SGHVS, CDR2 FNYEAQ, per germline. CDR3 length: 18 residues. V gave up 1 base and J gave up 8 bases; unmatched junction bases: 15. The CDR3 region is CASSLVMAGGHYPGELFF. CDR3 DNA: TGTGCCAGCAGCTTAGTTATGGCGGGGGGACACTATCCGGGGGAGCTGTTTTTT.